The 26 T cell receptor beta chains given below trace back to one sample, sequenced in a study of early T cells in non-severe SARS-CoV-2 infection (TCRdb year 2021). Library preparation was by 5' RACE. These reads were obtained on a NextSeq 500. TCRdb reanalyzed the raw reads on its own, using fastp at Q25 for trimming and MiXCR for clone calling, and kept in-frame beta chains. Rows are unified per CDR3 protein, each entry keeping the most common DNA and genes. A total of about 69,000 distinct CDR3 sequences appear in this sample, more than 9.5% of them only once. Clones ranked in the top ten supply roughly 5.8% of the sample. The sequencing here drew on whole blood, taken at baseline. Source of these receptors: an adult who was a healthcare worker with PCR-confirmed SARS-CoV-2 infection or an uninfected control (not recorded which).

This chain links TRBV7-6 with TRBJ2-5; D remains unclear. Trimming cost V 4 bases and J 4 bases, with 16 bases left between them. CDR3 length: 15 residues. Germline assignment: CDR1 SGHVS and CDR2 FNYEAQ. The CDR3 DNA sequence: TGTGCCAGCAGCTCAGGCGGCGCCAACAGAGAGACCCAGTACTTC. It translates to CASSSGGANRETQYF.

The sample holds many counts of this clonotype. The gene calls are TRBV5-1 and TRBJ2-3, with D perhaps matching TRBD1 (7 bases). CDR1 is SGHRS, CDR2 YFSETQ, per germline. Trimming took 6 bases from V and 6 from J, leaving 14 bases between them. This CDR3 is built from 13 residues. The CDR3 region is CASMVRGADTQYF. The CDR3 nucleotides read TGCGCCAGCATGGTCAGGGGGGCGGATACGCAGTATTTT.

This clonotype was detected once. The chain employs TRBV11-2 and TRBJ2-7; 9 bases agree with TRBD1. The CDR3 contains 13 residues. Trimming cost V 5 bases and J 5 bases; bases outside gene matches: 4. Per the germline V gene, CDR1 is SGHAT and CDR2 is FQNNGV. The CDR3 region has the DNA TGTGCCAGCAGCCTCACAGGGGGCAACGAGCAGTACTTC. Protein product: CASSLTGGNEQYF.

This chain connects TRBV5-1 to TRBJ2-1, with 10 bases matching TRBD1. This CDR3 contains 16 residues. V was pared by 2 bases and J by 10 bases, with 12 bases of the junction left unmatched. Germline-derived CDR1 and CDR2 are SGHRS and YFSETQ. The CDR3 here is CASSLTGTGAFGEQFF. DNA of the CDR3: TGCGCCAGCAGCTTAACCGGGACAGGGGCGTTCGGGGAGCAGTTCTTC.

This clonotype was seen a handful of times. The J gene is TRBJ2-7, the V gene TRBV7-9, with 7 nucleotides matching TRBD1. CDR1 is SEHNR and CDR2 is FQNEAQ in the germline V gene (reference sequence). The CDR3 contains 13 residues. With V trimmed by 5 bases and J by 9 bases, 10 bases remained unmatched. DNA of the CDR3: TGTGCCAGCAGCCCGGGGACAGCTCAGGGGCAGTACTTC. Its translation is CASSPGTAQGQYF.

This chain uses TRBV19 with TRBJ1-2; D is unclear. Trimming left V 3 bases short and J 5 bases short, with 16 bases between. Germline V gene sequence: CDR1 LNHDA, CDR2 SQIVND (reference sequence). The CDR3 loop spans 15 amino acids. CDR3: CASSIGLTYRYGYTF. As DNA, the CDR3 is TGTGCCAGTAGTATCGGACTAACCTATCGTTATGGCTACACCTTC.

This clonotype was seen more than once but under ten times. V gene TRBV6-1 combines with J gene TRBJ2-3; TRBD2 agrees at 8 bases. Trimming cost V 6 bases and J 2 bases; bases outside gene matches: 10. CDR1 is MNHNS and CDR2 is SASEGT in the germline V gene. The CDR3 length is 16 residues. Written as DNA, the CDR3 is TGTGCCAGCAGGCAACGTCTAGCGGGCAACACAGATACGCAGTATTTT. Translated: CASRQRLAGNTDTQYF.

There are a few counts of this clonotype. Written as DNA, the CDR3 is TGTGCCAGCAGCTCGGTAGCAGGCACAGATACGCAGTATTTT. This translates into CASSSVAGTDTQYF. The chain uses TRBV7-2 and TRBJ2-3; no clear D. The CDR3 has 14 amino acids. The germline V gene has CDR1 SGHTA and CDR2 FQGNSA. The V end lost 4 bases, the J end lost 1 base, and 9 bases lay between the germline ends.

The chain has TRBV13 and TRBJ2-7; perhaps TRBD2 as D (5 bases). Germline V gene data show CDR1 as PRHDT and CDR2 as FYEKMQ (reference sequence). The CDR3 contains 13 residues. V gave up 0 bases and J gave up 5 bases, with 8 bases separating them. The CDR3 reads CASSLGAGDEQYF. The CDR3 bases are TGTGCCAGCAGCTTAGGGGCCGGGGACGAGCAGTACTTC.

As for this clonotype: The CDR3 ends on some other residue instead of the conserved phenylalanine or tryptophan, so this is likely a read error. The genes are TRBV5-1 and TRBJ2-5; the D gene is possibly TRBD2 (5 bases). V lost 4 bases, J lost 4 bases, and 11 bases lay in between. The germline gives CDR1 SGHRS, CDR2 YFSETQ. The CDR3 runs to 13 residues. The CDR3 sequence: CASSPSGLETQYL. In nucleotides, the CDR3 is TGCGCCAGCAGCCCGTCGGGATTAGAGACCCAGTACCTC.

This clonotype was seen a few times. The rearrangement uses TRBV29-1 and TRBJ1-2; D remains unclear. The length of the CDR3 is 11 residues. Between the trimmed V and J ends, which lost 2 bases and 6 bases, there was a span of 7 bases. Germline V CDR1 and CDR2: SQVTM, ANQGSEA. The CDR3 bases are TGCAGCGTTGAATTGAGGGATGGCTACACCTTC. It yields the protein CSVELRDGYTF.

The chain employs TRBV7-9 and TRBJ1-1; 8 bases map to TRBD1. CDR1 and CDR2 from the germline V gene are SEHNR and FQNEAQ (reference sequence). V lost 3 bases and J lost 4; bases outside the gene matches: 4. The CDR3 is 14 residues long. The CDR3 bases are TGTGCCAGCAGCTTTGGGACAGGCATCACTGAAGCTTTCTTT. It yields the protein CASSFGTGITEAFF. Combining the CDR3 with reference TRBV7-9 and TRBJ1-1 gives the whole variable domain DTGVSQNPRHKITKRGQNVTFRCDPISEHNRLYWYRQTLGQGPEFLTYFQNEAQLEKSRLLSDRFSAERPKGSFSTLEIQRTEQGDSAMYLCASSFGTGITEAFFGQGTRLTVV.

The rearrangement uses TRBV7-2 and TRBJ2-2, with D unclear. Per germline, CDR1 SGHTA and CDR2 FQGNSA. Trimming stripped 4 bases from V and 4 bases from J, with 7 bases between. This CDR3 region has 13 residues. The CDR3 DNA is TGTGCCAGCAGCTCCTCTGGCACCGGGGAGCTGTTTTTT. It translates to CASSSSGTGELFF.

There are a few counts of this clonotype. The genes are TRBV29-1 and TRBJ2-1; D is unresolved. V gave up 5 bases and J gave up 1 base, with 6 bases separating them. CDR3 size: 12 residues. The germline CDR1 and CDR2 sequences are SQVTM and ANQGSEA. CDR3 loop: CSVSESYNEQFF. The CDR3 DNA reads TGCAGCGTTTCTGAGTCCTACAATGAGCAGTTCTTC.

This chain joins TRBV2 and TRBJ2-2; D uncertain. Germline-derived CDR1 and CDR2 are SNHLY and FYNNEI. This CDR3 has 14 amino acids. V was shortened by 6 bases and J by 7 bases, with 15 bases between the two germline ends. CDR3 sequence: CASSPYSGLGELFF. In DNA form, the CDR3 reads TGTGCCAGCAGCCCTTACTCCGGGCTCGGGGAGCTGTTTTTT.

This clonotype is medium-sized. The chain joins TRBV12-3 or TRBV12-4 to TRBJ2-7; the D is unclear. The CDR3 has 16 residues. Between the trimmed V and J ends, which lost 5 bases and 0 bases, there was a span of 17 bases. CDR3 DNA: TGTGCCAGCAGTGAGTTTCGGACCGCGTTCTCCTACGAGCAGTACTTC. This codes for CASSEFRTAFSYEQYF.

On this clonotype: The junction departs from the called germline gene at one end, perhaps through a read error. The genes are TRBV2 and TRBJ2-3, with 8 bases aligning to TRBD2. The germline V gene has CDR1 SNHLY and CDR2 FYNNEI. The CDR3 runs 12 residues. DNA of the CDR3: TGTGCCAGCAGTGTAGCTCGCGGGAGGTCCTCTTTT. Amino acid sequence: CASSVARGRSSF.

The chain uses TRBV20-1 and TRBJ2-7; no reliable D call. V was cut by 6 bases and J by 0 bases, with 15 bases left in between. Germline values: CDR1 DFQATT, CDR2 SNEGSKA (reference sequence). This CDR3 contains 14 residues. DNA for the CDR3: TGCAGTGCCAATGGACGGCGGAGCTCCTACGAGCAGTACTTC. It is translated as CSANGRRSSYEQYF.

In this sample, this clonotype turned up a few times. The genes are TRBV7-9 and TRBJ1-2, with D possibly matching TRBD1 (5 bases). Trimming shortened V by 1 base and J by 6 bases, and 15 bases separated the two germline ends. This CDR3 has 15 residues. Germline CDR1 is SEHNR and CDR2 is FQNEAQ (reference sequence). CDR3 DNA sequence: TGTGCCAGCAGCTTAGAAGGAGGGGTTAAGCATGGCTACACCTTC. As protein: CASSLEGGVKHGYTF.

This clonotype was counted only a few times. This sequence joins TRBV20-1 and TRBJ2-5; D not certain. CDR1 is DFQATT and CDR2 is SNEGSKA in the germline V gene (reference sequence). The CDR3 totals 13 residues. Trimming removed 6 bases at V and 5 bases at J, with 16 bases between. The CDR3 loop reads CSAVGSGRETQYF. The CDR3 DNA follows: TGCAGTGCCGTTGGGTCCGGGCGGGAGACCCAGTACTTC.

This clonotype appeared many times. V gene TRBV20-1 combines with J gene TRBJ2-1, with D uncertain. Trimming removed 6 bases at V and 3 bases at J, with 12 bases between. Germline CDR1 reads DFQATT; CDR2 reads SNEGSKA (reference sequence). The CDR3 spans 13 residues. The CDR3 DNA is TGCAGTGCCCTAAGTTCTGACTACAATGAGCAGTTCTTC. Residues: CSALSSDYNEQFF.

This clonotype was picked up many times. The chain has TRBV5-1 and TRBJ2-2; D is ambiguous. The germline CDR1 and CDR2 sequences are SGHRS and YFSETQ. CDR3 length: 14 residues. Trimming removed 0 bases at V and 1 base at J, with 4 bases between. In DNA form, the CDR3 reads TGCGCCAGCAGCTTGGATCGGAACACCGGGGAGCTGTTTTTT. It specifies CASSLDRNTGELFF.

This clonotype was seen repeatedly, ten times or more. The chain couples TRBV20-1 to TRBJ2-1, with D perhaps TRBD2 (5 bases). The length of the CDR3 is 13 residues. V was cut by 2 bases and J by 4 bases, with 9 bases left in between. From germline, CDR1 is DFQATT and CDR2 SNEGSKA (reference sequence). This chain's CDR3 is CSARYRGYNEQFF. In DNA, the CDR3 is TGCAGTGCTAGATATCGGGGTTACAATGAGCAGTTCTTC.

This clonotype has more than one count but fewer than ten. The chain couples TRBV3-1 to TRBJ1-2; unclear D gene. V dropped 1 base and J dropped 4 bases, with 7 bases sitting between them. The germline CDR1 and CDR2 sequences are LGHDT and YNNKEL (reference sequence). The CDR3 is 13 residues long. The CDR3 is CASSQANSYGYTF. Here the CDR3 DNA reads TGTGCCAGCAGCCAAGCCAACAGCTATGGCTACACCTTC.

There are a few counts of this clonotype. J is TRBJ2-2 and V is TRBV2; D possibly corresponds to TRBD1 (5 bases). The V end lost 8 bases, the J end lost 5 bases, and 12 bases lay between the germline ends. Germline assignment: CDR1 SNHLY and CDR2 FYNNEI. This CDR3 has 13 residues. As DNA, the CDR3 is TGTGCCAGCGGATCCCAGGGTACCGGGGAGCTGTTTTTT. Protein product: CASGSQGTGELFF. Full variable domain (rest looked up from reference TRBV2 and TRBJ2-2): EPEVTQTPSHQVTQMGQEVILRCVPISNHLYFYWYRQILGQKVEFLVSFYNNEISEKSEIFDDQFSVERPDGSNFTLKIRSTKLEDSAMYFCASGSQGTGELFFGEGSRLTVL.

This clonotype has ten or more counts. The chain joins TRBV11-2 to TRBJ1-6; D is unclear. Germline V gives CDR1 SGHAT, CDR2 FQNNGV. CDR3 length: 14 amino acids. The V gene lost 5 bases and the J gene lost 4 bases, with 9 bases spanning the gap. CDR3 sequence reads: CASSGGPYNSPLHF. DNA for the CDR3: TGTGCCAGCAGCGGTGGCCCTTATAATTCACCCCTCCACTTT.